This TCR beta chain comes out of a study of CD8 T cells in Susac syndrome. With random hexamers, roughly 0.45 to 1 ug RNA was reverse transcribed. A single record per CDR3 protein comes from TCRdb applying MiXCR to the immunoSEQ multiplex PCR reads. The sample consists of fewer than 350,000 distinct CDR3 sequences, 92% of them appearing once. V shed 6 bases and J shed 4 bases, with 16 bases lying between them. Looked up from germline, CDR1 is LNHDA and CDR2 is SQIVND (reference sequence). The CDR3 extends over 15 amino acids. Input material: CD4+ T cells from PBMCs. The gene calls are TRBV19 and TRBJ2-1, with D perhaps matching TRBD2 (7 bases). The sequence derives from a human donor with multiple sclerosis. CDR3 amino acids: CASRTQGLTYNEQFF. The CDR3 DNA reads as TGTGCCAGTAGAACACAGGGACTAACTTACAATGAGCAGTTCTTC.